These 23 T cell receptor beta chains originate from one sample sequenced in a study of blood T cell repertoires in COVID-19. TCRdb's copy holds only in-frame clones and misses some; the assay was immunoSEQ multiplex PCR. The sample shows 45,000 or so clones, about 83% of them seen only once. What was sequenced was peripheral blood. The source is a middle-aged man with COVID-19, enrolled during active disease.

The rearrangement links TRBV11-2 to TRBJ2-3; 7 bases map to TRBD1. With 3 bases clipped from V and 2 bases from J, the junction kept 5 bases outside the gene matches. The CDR3 is 15 residues long. Germline V CDR1 and CDR2: SGHAT, FQNNGV. CDR3: CASSLGQSHTDTQYF. Here the CDR3 DNA reads TGTGCCAGCAGCTTGGGACAGTCACACACAGATACGCAGTATTTT.

The chain carries TRBV7-6 and TRBJ2-2, with TRBD2 identical over 14 bases. This CDR3 is built from 18 residues. V was pared by 5 bases and J by 0 bases, with 5 bases of the junction left unmatched. The V gene's germline CDR1 is SGHVS and CDR2 FNYEAQ. The CDR3 here is CASSLGTSGGPNTGELFF. The CDR3 DNA is TGTGCCAGCAGCCTCGGGACTAGCGGGGGTCCGAACACCGGGGAGCTGTTTTTT.

This clone was picked up one time. The chain recombines TRBV25-1 with TRBJ1-2, with a possible D match to TRBD1 (5 bases). The CDR3 length is 13 residues. The V gene's germline CDR1 is MGHDK and CDR2 SYGVNS. V was clipped by 5 bases and J by 4 bases, with 11 bases between them. The CDR3 protein is CASSPQGSYGYTF. Written as DNA, the CDR3 is TGTGCCAGCAGTCCCCAGGGCAGCTATGGCTACACCTTC.

CDR3 residues: CASSASVGQGIYGYTF. DNA for the CDR3: TGTGCCAGCAGTGCCTCGGTGGGACAGGGGATCTATGGCTACACCTTC. V is TRBV6-2 or TRBV6-3 and J is TRBJ1-2, with 10 bases fitting TRBD1. The CDR3 has 16 residues. Germline assignment: CDR1 MNHEY and CDR2 SVGEGT. The ends lost 5 bases at V and 4 bases at J; junction bases unmatched: 10.

CDR3 protein: CASSLQTRTEAFF. CDR3 in DNA: TGTGCCAGCAGCCTCCAAACCAGGACTGAAGCTTTCTTT. V and J are TRBV11-2 and TRBJ1-1, with D uncertain. Trimming pared 5 bases from V and 5 bases from J, leaving 12 bases between. The CDR3 consists of 13 residues. Germline V gives CDR1 SGHAT, CDR2 FQNNGV. The full variable domain, in which reference TRBV11-2 and TRBJ1-1 provide the parts outside the CDR3, is EAGVAQSPRYKIIEKRQSVAFWCNPISGHATLYWYQQILGQGPKLLIQFQNNGVVDDSQLPKDRFSAERLKGVDSTLKIQPAKLEDSAVYLCASSLQTRTEAFFGQGTRLTVV.

This sequence joins TRBV27 and TRBJ1-5; 8 nucleotides align to TRBD1. Germline V CDR1 and CDR2: MNHEY, SMNVEV (reference sequence). Unmatched junction bases numbered 11, after V lost 4 bases and J lost 6 bases. This CDR3 spans 16 amino acids. CDR3 in amino acids: CASSSQAWTGSQPQHF. In nucleotides, the CDR3 is TGTGCCAGCAGTTCGCAAGCCTGGACAGGGAGTCAGCCCCAGCATTTT.

This rearrangement joins TRBV19 to TRBJ2-7, with TRBD2 matching over 11 bases. Per the germline V gene, CDR1 is LNHDA and CDR2 is SQIVND (reference sequence). The junction had 4 bases not matched to a gene; V was cut back by 4 bases and J by 5 bases. This CDR3 contains 14 residues. The CDR3 protein is CASSSRLAGNEQYF. In nucleotides, the CDR3 is TGTGCCAGTAGTAGCAGACTAGCGGGAAACGAGCAGTACTTC.

The chain carries TRBV6-5 and TRBJ2-7, with TRBD2 as a possible D gene (7 bases). Between the trimmed V and J ends, which lost 7 bases and 5 bases, there was a span of 15 bases. Germline V gene data show CDR1 as MNHEY and CDR2 as SVGAGI. The CDR3 consists of 13 residues. CDR3 sequence reads: CASNPPGGHEQYF. The CDR3 DNA reads TGTGCCAGCAATCCCCCGGGGGGCCACGAGCAGTACTTC.

Note on this clone: Compared with germline, one end of the junction differs, possibly owing to a read error. The V call is TRBV7-8, the J call TRBJ2-7, with TRBD2 matching over 12 bases. In germline, CDR1 is SGHVS, CDR2 FQNEAQ. The CDR3 is 15 residues long. Here the CDR3 reads CASSLALAGGYEQYF. DNA for the CDR3: TGTGCCAGCAGCTTAGCACTAGCGGGGGGCTACGAGCAATACTTC.

The rearrangement joins TRBV19 to TRBJ1-5; TRBD1 aligns across 11 bases. The CDR3 spans 15 residues. CDR1 and CDR2 from the germline V gene are LNHDA and SQIVND (reference sequence). Trimming removed 5 bases from V and 6 bases from J; junction bases left unmatched: 6. CDR3 sequence: CASSFGQGASQPQHF. The DNA for the CDR3 is TGTGCCAGTAGTTTCGGACAGGGGGCTTCTCAGCCCCAGCATTTT.

The chain has TRBV18 and TRBJ1-2; a possible D gene is TRBD1 (6 bases). The CDR3 consists of 13 residues. V lost 1 base and J 3 bases, leaving 6 bases between the germline ends. CDR1 is KGHSH and CDR2 is LQKENI in the germline V gene. CDR3 sequence (DNA): TGTGCCAGCTCACCACAGGGGGACTATGGCTACACCTTC. Protein product: CASSPQGDYGYTF.

The chain is built from TRBV28 and TRBJ1-2; 12 bases match TRBD1. The ends lost 4 bases at V and 5 bases at J; junction bases unmatched: 8. The CDR3 is 16 amino acids. CDR1 is MDHEN and CDR2 is SYDVKM in the germline V gene. The CDR3 protein is CASSSGQGADRYGYTF. The CDR3, as DNA: TGTGCCAGCAGTTCGGGACAGGGGGCGGATAGGTATGGCTACACCTTC.

The chain carries TRBV30 and TRBJ2-7, with TRBD1 as a possible D gene (8 bases). This CDR3 region has 13 residues. Trimming shortened V by 2 bases and J by 5 bases, and 13 bases separated the two germline ends. Germline values: CDR1 GTSNPN, CDR2 SVGIG (reference sequence). This CDR3 is CAWSLADRDEQYF. The CDR3 DNA reads as TGTGCCTGGAGTCTAGCGGACAGGGACGAGCAGTACTTC. The whole variable domain, remainder taken from reference TRBV30 and TRBJ2-7, is SQTIHQWPATLVQPVGSPLSLECTVEGTSNPNLYWYRQAAGRGLQLLFYSVGIGQISSEVPQNLSASRPQDRQFILSSKKLLLSDSGFYLCAWSLADRDEQYFGPGTRLTVT.

The chain joins TRBV18 to TRBJ2-7; the match to TRBD2 covers 7 bases. The V segment lost 0 bases and the J segment 6 bases; nucleotides outside the gene matches: 8. This CDR3 contains 15 residues. CDR1 is KGHSH, CDR2 LQKENI, per germline. DNA of the CDR3: TGTGCCAGCTCACCACCGGGACTATCTGGGTCCGAGCAGTACTTC. It yields the protein CASSPPGLSGSEQYF.

J is TRBJ1-2 and V is TRBV15; the match to TRBD1 covers 7 bases. Germline V CDR1 and CDR2: LNHNV, YYDKDF (reference sequence). There are 14 residues in the CDR3. With 6 bases clipped from V and 2 bases from J, the junction kept 6 bases outside the gene matches. The CDR3 loop reads CATRPTGANYGYTF. The CDR3 DNA follows: TGTGCCACCAGACCCACAGGGGCGAACTATGGCTACACCTTC.

The chain is built from TRBV19 and TRBJ2-3; D unresolved. From germline, CDR1 is LNHDA and CDR2 SQIVND (reference sequence). The V and J ends lost 1 base and 2 bases respectively, with 7 bases between them. This CDR3 has 14 amino acids. This CDR3 is CASSIVGDTDTQYF. The CDR3 region has the DNA TGTGCCAGTAGTATAGTAGGAGACACAGATACGCAGTATTTT.

The rearrangement uses TRBV4-1 and TRBJ2-3, with D possibly TRBD2 on 5 matching bases. V lost 2 bases and J lost 0, with 6 bases in between. Germline assignment: CDR1 MGHRA and CDR2 YSYEKL. The CDR3 length is 14 residues. Written as DNA, the CDR3 is TGCGCCAGCAGCCAAACGGGGAGCACAGATACGCAGTATTTT. Protein product: CASSQTGSTDTQYF.

J is TRBJ2-3 and V is TRBV14, with D unclear. Trimming shortened V by 1 base and J by 2 bases, and 22 bases separated the two germline ends. The CDR3 has 19 residues. CDR1 is SGHDN, CDR2 FVKESK, per germline. CDR3: CASSQAFRGISINTDTQYF. DNA of the CDR3: TGTGCCAGCAGCCAAGCCTTCCGAGGCATTTCTATAAACACAGATACGCAGTATTTT.

This clone occurred once. The chain combines TRBV5-4 with TRBJ2-3, with 9 bases aligning to TRBD2. V lost 6 bases and J lost 1; bases outside the gene matches: 6. The germline V gene encodes CDR1 SGHNT and CDR2 YYREEE (reference sequence). The CDR3 loop spans 15 amino acids. The CDR3 bases are TGTGCCAGCAACTCAGCGGGGGGAGGCACAGATACGCAGTATTTT. Protein product: CASNSAGGGTDTQYF.

DNA of the CDR3: TGTGCCAGCAGCCGAAAGACTAGCGGGGGGAGGAAGACAGATACGCAGTATTTT. It specifies CASSRKTSGGRKTDTQYF. This chain connects TRBV7-9 to TRBJ2-3, with 13 nucleotides matching TRBD2. Losses at the gene ends were 5 bases for V and 3 bases for J; bases not matched to a gene: 11. Germline V gene lookup returns CDR1 SEHNR and CDR2 FQNEAQ (reference sequence). The CDR3 length is 18 residues.

The CDR3 DNA follows: TGTGCCAGTAGCCGATCCGGGACACTGAATTCACCCCTCCACTTT. This codes for CASSRSGTLNSPLHF. The V gene is TRBV19, the J gene TRBJ1-6; maybe TRBD1 (6 bases). Deletions cut 6 bases from V and 7 bases from J, with 16 bases between. The CDR3 has 15 amino acids. From germline, CDR1 is LNHDA and CDR2 SQIVND (reference sequence). Full variable domain (outside the CDR3, taken from reference TRBV19 and TRBJ1-6): DGGITQSPKYLFRKEGQNVTLSCEQNLNHDAMYWYRQDPGQGLRLIYYSQIVNDFQKGDIAEGYSVSREKKESFPLTVTSAQKNPTAFYLCASSRSGTLNSPLHFGNGTRLTVT.

The rearrangement uses TRBV5-6 and TRBJ1-1; 7 bases are shared with TRBD1. V shed 4 bases, J shed 8 bases, and the junction held 2 bases outside the gene matches. The CDR3 is made up of 11 amino acids. Germline V gives CDR1 SGHDT, CDR2 YYEEEE. The CDR3 loop reads CASSVTGEAFF. CDR3 DNA sequence: TGTGCCAGCAGCGTGACAGGGGAAGCTTTCTTT.

The chain joins TRBV27 to TRBJ1-1; 8 bases are a match to TRBD1. V was clipped by 3 bases and J by 4 bases; unmatched bases: 4. The length of the CDR3 is 14 residues. Germline V gene lookup returns CDR1 MNHEY and CDR2 SMNVEV (reference sequence). CDR3 sequence reads: CASSLGQVTTEAFF. In DNA form, the CDR3 reads TGTGCCAGCAGTTTGGGACAGGTGACCACTGAAGCTTTCTTT.